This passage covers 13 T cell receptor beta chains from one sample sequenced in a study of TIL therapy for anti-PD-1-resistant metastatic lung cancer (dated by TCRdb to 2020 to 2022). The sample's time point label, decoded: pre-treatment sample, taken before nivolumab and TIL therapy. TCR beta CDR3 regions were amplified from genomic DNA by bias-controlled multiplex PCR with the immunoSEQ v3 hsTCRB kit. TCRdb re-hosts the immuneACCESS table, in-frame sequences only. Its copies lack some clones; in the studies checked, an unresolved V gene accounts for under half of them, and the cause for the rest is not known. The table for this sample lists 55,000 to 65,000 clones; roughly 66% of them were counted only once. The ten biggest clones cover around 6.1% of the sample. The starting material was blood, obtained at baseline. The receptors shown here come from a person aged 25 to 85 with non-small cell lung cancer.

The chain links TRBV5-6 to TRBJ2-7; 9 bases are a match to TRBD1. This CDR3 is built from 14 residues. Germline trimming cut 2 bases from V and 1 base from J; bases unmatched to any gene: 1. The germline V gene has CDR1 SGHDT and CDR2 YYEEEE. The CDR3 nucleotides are TGTGCCAGCAGCTTCGGGACAGGGTCCTACGAGCAGTACTTC. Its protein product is CASSFGTGSYEQYF.

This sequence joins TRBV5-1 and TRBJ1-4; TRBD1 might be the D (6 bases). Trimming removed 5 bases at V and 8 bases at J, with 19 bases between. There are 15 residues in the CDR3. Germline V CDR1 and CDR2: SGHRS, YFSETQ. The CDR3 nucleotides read TGCGCCAGCAGTTCCGCGGCAGGAGGGGGGGAAAAACTGTTTTTT. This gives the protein CASSSAAGGGEKLFF.

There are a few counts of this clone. The CDR3 loop is CASSQGPDFYNSPLHF. CDR3 nucleotide sequence: TGCGCCAGCAGCCAAGGCCCGGATTTCTATAATTCACCCCTCCACTTT. V and J are TRBV4-1 and TRBJ1-6, with unresolved D. With 1 base removed from V and 3 bases from J, the gap between germline ends came to 10 bases. Germline V gives CDR1 MGHRA, CDR2 YSYEKL. The CDR3 spans 16 residues.

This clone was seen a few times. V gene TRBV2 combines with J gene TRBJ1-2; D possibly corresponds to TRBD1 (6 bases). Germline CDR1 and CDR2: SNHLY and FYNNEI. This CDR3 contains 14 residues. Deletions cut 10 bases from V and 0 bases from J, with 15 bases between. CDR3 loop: CANPSQGSNYGYTF. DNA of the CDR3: TGTGCCAACCCCTCCCAGGGGTCTAACTATGGCTACACCTTC.

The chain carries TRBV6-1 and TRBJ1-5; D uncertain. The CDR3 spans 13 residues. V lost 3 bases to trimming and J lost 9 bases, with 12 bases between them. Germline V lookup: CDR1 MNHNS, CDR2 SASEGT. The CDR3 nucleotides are TGTGCCAGCAGTGAGCAGGTCGAGCCGCCCCAGCATTTT. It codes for CASSEQVEPPQHF.

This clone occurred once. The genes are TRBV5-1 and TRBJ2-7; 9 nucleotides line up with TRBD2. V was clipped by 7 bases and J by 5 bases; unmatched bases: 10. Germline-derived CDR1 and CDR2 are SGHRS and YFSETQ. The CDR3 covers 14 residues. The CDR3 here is CASFLAGSADEQYF. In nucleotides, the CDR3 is TGCGCCAGCTTTCTAGCGGGGTCAGCCGACGAGCAGTACTTC. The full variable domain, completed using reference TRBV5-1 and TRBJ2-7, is KAGVTQTPRYLIKTRGQQVTLSCSPISGHRSVSWYQQTPGQGLQFLFEYFSETQRNKGNFPGRFSGRQFSNSRSEMNVSTLELGDSALYLCASFLAGSADEQYFGPGTRLTVT.

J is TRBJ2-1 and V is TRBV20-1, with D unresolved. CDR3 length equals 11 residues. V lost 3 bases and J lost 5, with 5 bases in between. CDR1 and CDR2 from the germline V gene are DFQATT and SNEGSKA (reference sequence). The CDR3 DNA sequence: TGCAGTGCTAGCGAGCACAATGAGCAGTTCTTC. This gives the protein CSASEHNEQFF.

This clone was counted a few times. CDR3 in DNA: TGTGCCAGCAGCCTGAATCTAGCAAGCCGCTACACCTTC. Translating it yields CASSLNLASRYTF. This chain links TRBV6-5 with TRBJ1-2; D remains unclear. The CDR3 contains 13 residues. The V gene's germline CDR1 is MNHEY and CDR2 SVGAGI. Trimming took off 6 bases at V and 9 bases at J, with 17 bases between the two ends.

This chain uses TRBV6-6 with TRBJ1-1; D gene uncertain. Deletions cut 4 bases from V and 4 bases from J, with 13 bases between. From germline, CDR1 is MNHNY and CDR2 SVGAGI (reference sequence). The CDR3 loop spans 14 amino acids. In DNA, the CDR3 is TGTGCCAGCAGTTTAGGCCGTGGTGGCACTGAAGCTTTCTTT. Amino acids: CASSLGRGGTEAFF.

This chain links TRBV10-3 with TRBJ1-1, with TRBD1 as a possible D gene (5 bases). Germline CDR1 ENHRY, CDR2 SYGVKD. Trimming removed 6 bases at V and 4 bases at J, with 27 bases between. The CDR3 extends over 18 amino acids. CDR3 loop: CAISSPRQGYGVGTEAFF. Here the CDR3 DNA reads TGTGCCATCAGCTCTCCACGGCAGGGCTATGGGGTGGGCACTGAAGCTTTCTTT.

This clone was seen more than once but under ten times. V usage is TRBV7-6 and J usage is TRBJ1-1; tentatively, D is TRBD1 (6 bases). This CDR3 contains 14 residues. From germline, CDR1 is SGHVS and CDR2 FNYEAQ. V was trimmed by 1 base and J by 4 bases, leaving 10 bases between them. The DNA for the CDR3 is TGTGCCAGCAGCTTAGAGGGGGTCGGCACTGAAGCTTTCTTT. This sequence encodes CASSLEGVGTEAFF.

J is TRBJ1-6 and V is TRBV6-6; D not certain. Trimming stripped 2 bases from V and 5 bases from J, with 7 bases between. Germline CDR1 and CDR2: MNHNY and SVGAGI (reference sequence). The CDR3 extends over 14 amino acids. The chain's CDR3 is CASSYDRNNSPLHF. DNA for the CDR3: TGTGCCAGCAGTTACGATCGGAATAATTCACCCCTCCACTTT.

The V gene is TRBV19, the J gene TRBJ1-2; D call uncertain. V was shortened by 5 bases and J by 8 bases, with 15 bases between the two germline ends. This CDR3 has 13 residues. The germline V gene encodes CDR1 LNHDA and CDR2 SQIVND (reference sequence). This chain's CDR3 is CASSFWQAAGYTF. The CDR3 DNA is TGTGCCAGTAGTTTTTGGCAGGCGGCGGGCTACACCTTC.